This TCR beta chain originates from a study of T-cell memory formation after mild COVID-19 (dated by TCRdb to the early 2020s). With regard to the full study: TCR sequence clusters from the two donors were largely donor specific. In two donors, T-cell clones that expanded and contracted after mild COVID-19 were followed by sequencing TCRalpha and TCRbeta repertoires longitudinally. The cohort comprised two young, previously healthy adult volunteers, one female and one male. Broad study findings and their caveats: Contracting CD4+ clones turned up mainly in the CM and EM memory subsets, whereas EMRA was where CD8+ clones were enriched. Clones contracting from day 15 to 85 had balanced CD4/CD8 phenotypes, while a second wave expanding from day 15 to 37 was biased towards CD4+. The study included only a couple of mild cases, and larger cohorts that include severe cases with pre-infection samples were judged to be necessary. Whether the second-wave clones peaking on day 37 were SARS-CoV-2 specific was not confirmed. Some responding clones were detected in pre-infection memory, suggesting pre-existing cross-reactive memory T cells joined the SARS-CoV-2 response.

The CDR3 starts with the cysteine, ends with the phenylalanine, and has 12 residues. This entry keeps only the CDR3 DNA: 36 bases, framed from base 1. Looking up the germline V gene yields CDR1 SQVTM and CDR2 ANQGSEA. V gives up 5 bases and J gives up 8 bases, and the segment between their germline ends measures 16 bases. This clonotype was picked up many times. Its antigen is still unknown. Qualities for individual bases were not recorded, and no much larger clone is one base off. The instrument was an Illumina NovaSeq 6000. Using 5'RACE with constant-segment primers, TCRalpha and TCRbeta cDNA libraries were constructed, with sample barcodes and unique molecular identifiers added in the process. RNA was extracted from every sample with Trizol reagent. Amplification of the libraries took two PCR steps, and the second step added a second sample barcode plus Illumina TruSeq adapters. Sequencing of the libraries was done on an Illumina NovaSeq, producing 2 x 150 bp paired-end reads. For the original study's pipeline: With migec v1.2.7, reads were demultiplexed and then collapsed into UMI-guided consensus sequences. With mixcr v2.1.11, UMI consensuses were aligned to TRA and TRB V and J templates and assembled into clonotypes. A clonotype was counted as expanded or contracted only if both edgeR and NoisET called the change significant, with noise models trained on biological replicates. edgeR calls used a false discovery rate-adjusted p below 0.01 and a log2 fold-change threshold of 1. As an exploratory analysis of dynamics, max-normalized trajectories of the 1000 most abundant clonotypes were examined by PCA with hierarchical clustering. The CD4 or CD8 phenotype of responding clones was assigned using the separately sequenced CD4+ and CD8+ repertoires. Using fastp trimming at Q25 and MiXCR clonotype assembly, TCRdb reanalyzed the public sequencing data and kept in-frame beta chains. Entries that share a CDR3 protein sequence are merged under the most common genes and DNA. These V and J calls rely on TCRdb rather than the paper's analysis. Counted in this sample were about 39,000 distinct CDR3 sequences; about 6.7% of them appeared once. The ten largest clones take up roughly 0.8% of the sample.

Ficoll-Paque density gradient centrifugation was the method used to isolate PBMCs. The specimen sequenced was PBMCs or a T cell subset sorted from them (not recorded which). In this chain, TRBV29-1 is recombined with TRBJ2-7; the D gene assignment is perhaps TRBD1 or TRBD2, with each matching 5 bases. This receptor was taken from an adult who had mild COVID-19 (a few samples of this study predate the infection). The sample titles of this study are shuffled in the database, so cell type and time point are left out. The sequence in DNA is TGCAGCGTTCGGACCAGGGAGTTTAAGCAGTACTTC. This codes for CSVRTREFKQYF.